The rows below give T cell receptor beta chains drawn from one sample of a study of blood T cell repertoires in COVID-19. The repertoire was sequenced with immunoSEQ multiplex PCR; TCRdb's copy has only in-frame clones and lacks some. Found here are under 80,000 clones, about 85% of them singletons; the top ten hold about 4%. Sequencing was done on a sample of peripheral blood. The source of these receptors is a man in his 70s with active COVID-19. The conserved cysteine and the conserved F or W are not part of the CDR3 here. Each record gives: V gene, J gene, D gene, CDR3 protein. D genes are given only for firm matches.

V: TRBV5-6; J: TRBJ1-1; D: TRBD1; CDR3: ASSKPGQGAWTEAF
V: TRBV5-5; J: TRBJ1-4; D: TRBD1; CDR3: ASSLGTGVGEKLF
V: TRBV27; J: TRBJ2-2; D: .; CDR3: ASGRNTGELF
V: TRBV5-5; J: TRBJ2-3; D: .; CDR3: ASSLGVGGPTDTQY
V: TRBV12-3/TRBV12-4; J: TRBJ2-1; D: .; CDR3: ASSLAGGEQF
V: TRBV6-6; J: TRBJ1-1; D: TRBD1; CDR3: ASSRQGQGSEAF
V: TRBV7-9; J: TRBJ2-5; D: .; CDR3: ASTPGGGQETQY
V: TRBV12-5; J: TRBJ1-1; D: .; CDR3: ASEGHWGRYEAF
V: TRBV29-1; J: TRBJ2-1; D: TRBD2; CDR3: SVDRRGGNEQF
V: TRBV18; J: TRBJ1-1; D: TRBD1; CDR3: ASSPQTGAYTEAF
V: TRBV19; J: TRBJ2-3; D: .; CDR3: ASSIGQATDTQY
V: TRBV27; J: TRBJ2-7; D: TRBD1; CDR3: ASSSSRRQGVRHEQY
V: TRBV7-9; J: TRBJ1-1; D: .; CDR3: ASSLASTGAEAF
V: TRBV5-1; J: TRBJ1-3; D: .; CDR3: ASSLAGANRGNTIY
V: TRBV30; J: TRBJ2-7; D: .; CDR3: AWSPKGGDLYEQY
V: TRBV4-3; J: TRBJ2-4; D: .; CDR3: ASSPGGGSAKNIQY
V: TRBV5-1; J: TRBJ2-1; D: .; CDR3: ASSLGAGEQF
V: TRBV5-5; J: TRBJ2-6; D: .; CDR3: ASSRIGAQGSGANVLT
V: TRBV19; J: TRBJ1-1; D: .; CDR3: ASSILAGRSHPEAF
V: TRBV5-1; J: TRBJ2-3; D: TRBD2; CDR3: ASSGGDGSGDTQY
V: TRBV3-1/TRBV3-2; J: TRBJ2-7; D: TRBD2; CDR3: ASSLRGAGGYEQY
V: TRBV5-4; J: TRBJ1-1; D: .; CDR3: ASSPSRGTWGEAF
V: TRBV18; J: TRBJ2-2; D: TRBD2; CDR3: ASSVRTSGSASPNTGELF
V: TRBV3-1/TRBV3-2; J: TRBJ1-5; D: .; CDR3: ASSQDGSSAQPQH
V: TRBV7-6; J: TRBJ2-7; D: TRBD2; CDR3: ASSLGASGRTRREQY
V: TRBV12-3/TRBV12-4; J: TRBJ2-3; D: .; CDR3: ASSLGGPSGQY